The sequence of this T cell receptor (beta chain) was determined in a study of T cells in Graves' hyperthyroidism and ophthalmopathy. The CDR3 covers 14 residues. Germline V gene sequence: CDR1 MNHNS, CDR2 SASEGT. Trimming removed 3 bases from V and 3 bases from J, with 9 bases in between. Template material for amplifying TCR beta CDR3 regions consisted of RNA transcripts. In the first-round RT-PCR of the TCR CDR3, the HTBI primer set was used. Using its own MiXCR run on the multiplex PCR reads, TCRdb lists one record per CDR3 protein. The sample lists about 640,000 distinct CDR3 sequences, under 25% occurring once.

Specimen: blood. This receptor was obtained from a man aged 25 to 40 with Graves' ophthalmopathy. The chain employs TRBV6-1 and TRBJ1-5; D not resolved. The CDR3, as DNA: TGTGCCAGCAGTGAGGGTTGGGTCAATCAGCCCCAGCATTTT. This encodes CASSEGWVNQPQHF.